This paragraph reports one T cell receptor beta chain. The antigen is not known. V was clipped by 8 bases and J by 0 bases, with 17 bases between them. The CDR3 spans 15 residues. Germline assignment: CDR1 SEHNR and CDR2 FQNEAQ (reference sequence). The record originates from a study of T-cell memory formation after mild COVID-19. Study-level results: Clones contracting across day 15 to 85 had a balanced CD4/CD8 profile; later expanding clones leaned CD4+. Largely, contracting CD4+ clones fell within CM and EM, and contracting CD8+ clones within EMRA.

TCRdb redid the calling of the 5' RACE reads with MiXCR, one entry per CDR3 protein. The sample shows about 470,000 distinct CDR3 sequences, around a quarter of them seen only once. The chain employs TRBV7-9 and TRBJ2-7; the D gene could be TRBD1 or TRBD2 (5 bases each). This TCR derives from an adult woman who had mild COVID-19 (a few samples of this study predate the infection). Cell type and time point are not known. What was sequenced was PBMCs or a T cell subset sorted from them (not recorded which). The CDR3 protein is CASAGRGGSSYEQYF. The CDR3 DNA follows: TGTGCCAGCGCGGGTCGGGGCGGAAGCTCCTACGAGCAGTACTTC.